This T cell receptor (beta chain) was sequenced during a study of PD-L1 blockade in urothelial cancer. Study overall: Between 0 and 3 chemotherapy regimens preceded treatment for each patient.

V lost 3 bases, J lost 2 bases, and 5 bases stayed unmatched. CDR3 length equals 16 residues. The germline gives CDR1 LNHDA, CDR2 SQIVND (reference sequence). Here immunoSEQ multiplex PCR was the method, and the copy in TCRdb shows in-frame clones only, minus some. Of 85,000 to 90,000 clones detected, 90% appear once; the ten largest clones hold over 9%. This specimen was PBMCs, taken around atezolizumab (anti-PD-L1) treatment. This TCR was sampled from a man aged 55 to 70 with urothelial cancer. This chain connects TRBV19 to TRBJ1-5, with TRBD1 identical over 9 bases. CDR3 loop: CASSITGGTGNQPQHF. In DNA form, the CDR3 reads TGTGCCAGTAGTATCACAGGGGGCACGGGCAATCAGCCCCAGCATTTT.